The entry below describes one TCR beta chain. Using immunoSEQ multiplex PCR, the repertoire was profiled, and TCRdb retains in-frame clones only, with some absent. This sample has more than 60,000 clones, with around 90% found just once. The V gene end was trimmed by 0 bases and the J gene end by 4 bases; junction bases not matched to a gene: 12. The germline V gene encodes CDR1 LGHNT and CDR2 FRNRAP. This CDR3 comprises 20 residues. This sample is drawn from a study of T cell changes during pregnancy in multiple sclerosis. The chain employs TRBV12-5 and TRBJ2-3; 14 positions match TRBD2. The sequence was collected from a female donor with multiple sclerosis, enrolled in a pregnancy study. Specimen: peripheral blood, collected before pregnancy. In DNA, the CDR3 is TGTGCTAGTGGTTTGGTACGAACATCGGGACTAGCGGGGGAACCAGATACGCAGTATTTT. This gives the protein CASGLVRTSGLAGEPDTQYF.